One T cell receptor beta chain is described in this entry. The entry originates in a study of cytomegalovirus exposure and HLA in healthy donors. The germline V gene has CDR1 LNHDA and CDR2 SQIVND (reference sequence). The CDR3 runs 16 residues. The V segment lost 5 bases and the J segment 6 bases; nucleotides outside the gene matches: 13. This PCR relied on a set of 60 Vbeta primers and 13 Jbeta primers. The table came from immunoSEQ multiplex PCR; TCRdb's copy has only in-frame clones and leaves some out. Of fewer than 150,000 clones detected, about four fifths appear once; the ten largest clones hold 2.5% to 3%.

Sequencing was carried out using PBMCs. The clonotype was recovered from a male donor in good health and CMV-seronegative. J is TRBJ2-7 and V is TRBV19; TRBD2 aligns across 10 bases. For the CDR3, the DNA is TGTGCCAGTAGTCAACATCACATGGGACTAGCGAGCGAGCAGTACTTC. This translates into CASSQHHMGLASEQYF.